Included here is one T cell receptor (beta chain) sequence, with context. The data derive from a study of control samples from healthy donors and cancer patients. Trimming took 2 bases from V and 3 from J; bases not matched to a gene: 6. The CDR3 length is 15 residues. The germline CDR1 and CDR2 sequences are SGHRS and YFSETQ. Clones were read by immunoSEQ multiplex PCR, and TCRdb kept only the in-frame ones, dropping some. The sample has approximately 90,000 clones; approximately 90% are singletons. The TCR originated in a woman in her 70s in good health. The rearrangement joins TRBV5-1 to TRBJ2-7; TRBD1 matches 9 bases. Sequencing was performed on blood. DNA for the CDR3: TGCGCCAGCAGCTTAACCGGGACAGGGTTCTACGAGCAGTACTTC. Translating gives CASSLTGTGFYEQYF. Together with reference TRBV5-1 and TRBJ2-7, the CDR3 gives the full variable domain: KAGVTQTPRYLIKTRGQQVTLSCSPISGHRSVSWYQQTPGQGLQFLFEYFSETQRNKGNFPGRFSGRQFSNSRSEMNVSTLELGDSALYLCASSLTGTGFYEQYFGPGTRLTVT.